This note documents a single TCR beta chain sequence. The data were taken from a study of blood T cell repertoires in COVID-19. Study-wide context: Specimens from acute and convalescent COVID-19 originated in the United States, Italy and Spain. From T cells, B-cell-depleted T cells, or PBMCs came the material, which was cDNA or gDNA.

The CDR3 totals 15 residues. Germline loops: CDR1 LNHDA, CDR2 SQIVND (reference sequence). Trimming at V came to 2 bases and at J to 4 bases, leaving 6 bases not matched to a gene. Original processing notes: Reference gene primer amplification in the assay estimated nucleated cell counts. Generated by immunoSEQ multiplex PCR, the TCRdb table keeps only in-frame clones and is missing some. The V and J calls and the clone size are those of that table, but D and trimming were determined from the DNA. The data show about 100,000 clones, with around 92% seen just once and around 4% held by the top ten. The V and J genes are TRBV19 and TRBJ2-7; 9 positions agree with TRBD1. Sequencing was performed on peripheral blood. The origin of this receptor is a man in his late teens or twenties with acute or convalescent COVID-19. The CDR3 loop reads CASSISGTGSYEQYF. The CDR3 region has the DNA TGTGCCAGTAGTATAAGCGGGACAGGGAGTTACGAGCAGTACTTC.